This TCR beta chain comes out of a study of shared clonotypes between healthy human individuals. The material for each subset, its genomic DNA, was split evenly across several immunoSEQ plates. Clones were sequenced by immunoSEQ multiplex PCR, and TCRdb holds only the in-frame ones, with some missing. This repertoire shows about 1.9 million clones, just under 95% found once; its top ten account for more than 1.5%. About this clone: Antigen specificity is unknown.

Study-wide points: Some naive CD4 clonotypes, around 4.9%, turned up in common across a few donors.

CDR1 is SGHTS, CDR2 YDEGEE, per germline. The V end was cut by 1 base, the J end by 2 bases, with 12 bases between. The CDR3 length is 15 residues. Naive CD8 cells comprised CD45RO-negative, CCR7-positively selected cells, excluding terminally differentiated effector memory CD45RA+ cells. The TCR sequence derives from a man younger than 30 in good health. Some clones in this sample may be carry-over from other donors' samples. V gene TRBV5-8 combines with J gene TRBJ1-2, with unresolved D. Sequenced input: naive CD8+ T cells from PBMCs. CDR3 DNA: TGTGCCAGCAGCTTGCCTCTTTGGGTGAACTATGGCTACACCTTC. Protein sequence: CASSLPLWVNYGYTF.